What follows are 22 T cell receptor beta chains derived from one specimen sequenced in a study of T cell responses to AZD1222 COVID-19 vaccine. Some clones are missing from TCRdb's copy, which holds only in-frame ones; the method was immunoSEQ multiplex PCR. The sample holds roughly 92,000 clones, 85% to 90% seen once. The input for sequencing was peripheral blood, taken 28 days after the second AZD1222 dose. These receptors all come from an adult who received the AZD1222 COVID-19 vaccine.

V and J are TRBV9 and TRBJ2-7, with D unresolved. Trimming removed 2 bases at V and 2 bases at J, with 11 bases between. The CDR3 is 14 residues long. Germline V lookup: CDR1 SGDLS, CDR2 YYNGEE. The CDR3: CASSVREVAYEQYF. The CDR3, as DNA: TGTGCCAGCAGCGTTAGGGAAGTCGCCTACGAGCAGTACTTC.

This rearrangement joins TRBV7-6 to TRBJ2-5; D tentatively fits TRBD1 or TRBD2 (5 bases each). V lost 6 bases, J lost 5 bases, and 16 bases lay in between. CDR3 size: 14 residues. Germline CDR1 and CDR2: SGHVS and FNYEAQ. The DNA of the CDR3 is TGTGCCAGCAGAGCTAACGGGGCCGGGGAGACCCAGTACTTC. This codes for CASRANGAGETQYF.

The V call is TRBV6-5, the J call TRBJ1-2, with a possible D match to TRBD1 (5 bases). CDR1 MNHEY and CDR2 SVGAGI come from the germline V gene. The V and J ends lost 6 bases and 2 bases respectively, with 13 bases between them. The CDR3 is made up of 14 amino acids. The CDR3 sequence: CASRAQGKNYGYTF. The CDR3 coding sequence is TGTGCCAGCAGGGCGCAGGGAAAGAACTATGGCTACACCTTC.

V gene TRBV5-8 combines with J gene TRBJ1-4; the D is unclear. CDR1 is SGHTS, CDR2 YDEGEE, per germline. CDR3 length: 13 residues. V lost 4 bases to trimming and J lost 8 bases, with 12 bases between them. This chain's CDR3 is CASSSRVWEKLFF. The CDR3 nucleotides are TGTGCCAGCAGCAGTAGGGTTTGGGAAAAACTGTTTTTT.

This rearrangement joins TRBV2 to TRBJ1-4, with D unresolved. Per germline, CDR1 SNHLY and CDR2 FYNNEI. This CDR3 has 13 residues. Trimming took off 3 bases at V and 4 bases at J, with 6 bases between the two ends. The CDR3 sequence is CASSEEINEKLFF. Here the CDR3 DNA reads TGTGCCAGCAGTGAGGAGATTAATGAAAAACTGTTTTTT.

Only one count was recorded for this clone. In nucleotides, the CDR3 is TGTGCCAGTAGTAGAACAGGGCGAACTAATGAAAAACTGTTTTTT. It encodes CASSRTGRTNEKLFF. The rearrangement links TRBV19 to TRBJ1-4, with D possibly TRBD1 on 6 matching bases. CDR3 length: 15 amino acids. Per germline, CDR1 LNHDA and CDR2 SQIVND (reference sequence). With 4 bases removed from V and 1 base from J, the gap between germline ends came to 10 bases.

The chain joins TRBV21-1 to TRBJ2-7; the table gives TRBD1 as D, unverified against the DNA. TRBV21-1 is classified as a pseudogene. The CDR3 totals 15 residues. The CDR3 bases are TGTGCCAGCAGCAAGGGGGCCAAAATCGGCTACGAGCAGTACTTC. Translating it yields CASSKGAKIGYEQYF.

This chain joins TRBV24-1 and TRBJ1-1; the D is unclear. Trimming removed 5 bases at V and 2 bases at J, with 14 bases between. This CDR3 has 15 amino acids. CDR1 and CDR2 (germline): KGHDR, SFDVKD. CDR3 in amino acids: CATSAPRWRNTEAFF. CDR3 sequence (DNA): TGTGCCACCAGTGCCCCTCGCTGGCGTAACACTGAAGCTTTCTTT.

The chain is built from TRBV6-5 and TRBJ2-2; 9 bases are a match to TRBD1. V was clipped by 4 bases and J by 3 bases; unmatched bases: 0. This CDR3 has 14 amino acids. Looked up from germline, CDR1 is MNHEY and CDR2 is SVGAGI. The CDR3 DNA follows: TGTGCCAGCAGTTGGACAGGGGACACCGGGGAGCTGTTTTTT. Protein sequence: CASSWTGDTGELFF.

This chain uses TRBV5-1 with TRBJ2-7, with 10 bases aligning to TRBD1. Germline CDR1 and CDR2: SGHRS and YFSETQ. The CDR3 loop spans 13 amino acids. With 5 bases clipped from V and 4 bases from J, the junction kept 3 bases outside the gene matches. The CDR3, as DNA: TGCGCCAGCAGGGCGGGACAGGGGTACGAGCAGTACTTC. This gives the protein CASRAGQGYEQYF.

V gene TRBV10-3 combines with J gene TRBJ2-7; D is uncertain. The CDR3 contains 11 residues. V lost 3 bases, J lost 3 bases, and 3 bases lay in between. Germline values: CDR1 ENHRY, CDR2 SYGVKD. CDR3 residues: CAISELYEQYF. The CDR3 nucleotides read TGTGCCATCAGTGAACTCTACGAGCAGTACTTC.

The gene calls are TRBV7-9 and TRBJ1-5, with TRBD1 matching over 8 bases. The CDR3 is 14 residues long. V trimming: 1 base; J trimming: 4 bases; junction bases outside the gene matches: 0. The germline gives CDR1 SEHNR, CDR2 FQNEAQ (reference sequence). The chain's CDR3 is CASSLGTGNQPQHF. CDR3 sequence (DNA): TGTGCCAGCAGCTTAGGGACAGGGAATCAGCCCCAGCATTTT.

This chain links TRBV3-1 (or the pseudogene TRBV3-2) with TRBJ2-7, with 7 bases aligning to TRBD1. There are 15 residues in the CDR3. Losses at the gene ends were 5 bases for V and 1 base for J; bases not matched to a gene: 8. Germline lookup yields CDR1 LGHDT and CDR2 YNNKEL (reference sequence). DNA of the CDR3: TGTGCCAGCAGCACGCCAGGGGGTTTATCCTACGAGCAGTACTTC. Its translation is CASSTPGGLSYEQYF.

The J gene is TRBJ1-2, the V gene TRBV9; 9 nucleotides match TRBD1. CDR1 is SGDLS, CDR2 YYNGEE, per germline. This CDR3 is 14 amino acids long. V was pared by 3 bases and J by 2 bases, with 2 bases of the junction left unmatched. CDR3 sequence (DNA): TGTGCCAGCAGCGGAGGACAGGGGAACTATGGCTACACCTTC. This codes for CASSGGQGNYGYTF.

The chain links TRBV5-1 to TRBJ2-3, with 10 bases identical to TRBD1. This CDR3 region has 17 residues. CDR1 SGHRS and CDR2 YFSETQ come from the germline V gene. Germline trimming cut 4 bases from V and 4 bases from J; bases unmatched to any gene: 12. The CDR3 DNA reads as TGCGCCAGCAGCCGCCCCACCGGGGACAGGGGAGCAGATACGCAGTATTTT. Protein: CASSRPTGDRGADTQYF.

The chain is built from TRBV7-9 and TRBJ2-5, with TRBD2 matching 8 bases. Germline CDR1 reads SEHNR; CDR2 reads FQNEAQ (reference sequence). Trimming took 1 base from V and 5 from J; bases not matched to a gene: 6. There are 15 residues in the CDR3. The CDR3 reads CASSLVAGIRETQYF. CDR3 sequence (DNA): TGTGCCAGCAGCTTAGTAGCGGGGATAAGGGAGACCCAGTACTTC.

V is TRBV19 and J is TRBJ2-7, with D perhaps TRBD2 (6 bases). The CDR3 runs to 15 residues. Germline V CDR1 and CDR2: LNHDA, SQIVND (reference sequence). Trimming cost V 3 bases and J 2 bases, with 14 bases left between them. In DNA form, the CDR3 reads TGTGCCAGTAGTATGTCTAGTAGCGGAACCTACGAGCAGTACTTC. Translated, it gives CASSMSSSGTYEQYF.

The CDR3 sequence: CASHSGGVTEAFF. CDR3 in DNA: TGTGCCAGCCATTCAGGAGGGGTCACTGAAGCTTTCTTT. The rearrangement joins TRBV7-8 to TRBJ1-1, with D possibly TRBD1 on 5 matching bases. This CDR3 contains 13 residues. Germline V gives CDR1 SGHVS, CDR2 FQNEAQ. Trimming took 8 bases from V and 4 from J, leaving 14 bases between them. The full variable domain, rest sourced from reference TRBV7-8 and TRBJ1-1, is GAGVSQSPRYKVAKRGQDVALRCDPISGHVSLFWYQQALGQGPEFLTYFQNEAQLDKSGLPSDRFFAERPEGSVSTLKIQRTQQEDSAVYLCASHSGGVTEAFFGQGTRLTVV.

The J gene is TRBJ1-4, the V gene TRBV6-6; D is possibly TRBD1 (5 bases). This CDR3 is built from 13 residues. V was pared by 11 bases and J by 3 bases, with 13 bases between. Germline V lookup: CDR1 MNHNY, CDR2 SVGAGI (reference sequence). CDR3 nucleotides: TGTGCCGGGGCGCCGGTCCCTAATGAAAAACTGTTTTTT. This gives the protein CAGAPVPNEKLFF.

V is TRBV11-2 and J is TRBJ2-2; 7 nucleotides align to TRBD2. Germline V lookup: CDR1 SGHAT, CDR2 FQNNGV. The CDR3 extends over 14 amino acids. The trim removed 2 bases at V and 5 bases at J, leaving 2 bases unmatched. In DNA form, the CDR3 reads TGTGCCAGCAGCTTAAGTAGCGGGACCGGGGAGCTGTTTTTT. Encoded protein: CASSLSSGTGELFF.

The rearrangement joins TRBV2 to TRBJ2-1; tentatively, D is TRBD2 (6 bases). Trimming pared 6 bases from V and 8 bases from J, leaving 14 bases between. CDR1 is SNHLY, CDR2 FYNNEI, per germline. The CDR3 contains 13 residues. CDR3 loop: CASRPTSSHEQFF. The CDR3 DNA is TGTGCCAGCAGGCCCACTAGCTCCCATGAGCAGTTCTTC.

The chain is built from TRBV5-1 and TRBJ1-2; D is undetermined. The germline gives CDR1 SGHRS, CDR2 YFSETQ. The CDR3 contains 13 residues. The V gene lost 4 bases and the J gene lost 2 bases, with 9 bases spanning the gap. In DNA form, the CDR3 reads TGCGCCAGCAGCAAGGACCTAAACTATGGCTACACCTTC. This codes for CASSKDLNYGYTF.